The rows below give T cell receptor beta chains drawn from one sample of a study of cytomegalovirus exposure and HLA in healthy donors. TCRdb's copy holds only in-frame clones and misses some; the assay was immunoSEQ multiplex PCR. The sample yields over 150,000 clones, 79% seen once. Sequencing input: PBMCs. These receptors all stem from a man aged 35 to 55 in good health and CMV-seronegative. The CDR3 runs from the conserved cysteine through the conserved F or W. The D gene is left open where the match is weak. Size values are once, few and many counts, or a class for expanded clones, and some rows have none.

d_call j_call v_call clone_size cdr3_aa cdr3_nt
TRBD2 TRBJ2-3 TRBV6-6 NA CASSQTSGKTDTQYF TGTGCCAGCAGTCAGACTAGCGGGAAGACAGATACGCAGTATTTT
TRBD2 TRBJ2-1 TRBV19 NA CASSISGRAQFF TGTGCCAGTAGTATAAGCGGGAGGGCCCAATTCTTC
NA TRBJ1-1 TRBV5-1 NA CASSLERGENTEAFF TGCGCCAGCAGCTTGGAGCGGGGAGAGAACACTGAAGCTTTCTTT
NA TRBJ2-3 TRBV2 NA CASRTPSTDTQYF TGTGCCAGCAGGACACCCAGTACAGATACGCAGTATTTT
NA TRBJ2-5 TRBV18 few CASSPVSETQYF TGTGCCAGCTCACCAGTGTCGGAGACCCAGTACTTC
TRBD2 TRBJ2-3 TRBV9 NA CASSGGGNQIDTQYF TGTGCCAGCAGCGGCGGGGGTAATCAGATAGATACGCAGTATTTT
NA TRBJ1-2 TRBV29-1 NA CSVEGRGGYTF TGCAGCGTTGAAGGCCGAGGTGGCTACACCTTC
NA TRBJ2-1 TRBV28 NA CASSETTSSYNEQFF TGTGCCAGCAGTGAGACTACAAGCTCCTACAATGAGCAGTTCTTC
TRBD2 TRBJ2-5 TRBV4-1 NA CASSQDLAGVETQYF TGCGCCAGCAGCCAAGATCTTGCGGGGGTAGAGACCCAGTACTTC
TRBD2 TRBJ2-7 TRBV13 NA CASSPRDYHYEQYF TGTGCCAGCAGCCCCCGGGACTACCACTACGAGCAGTACTTC
TRBD1 TRBJ1-5 TRBV19 NA CASRGGQGYSNQPQHF TGTGCCAGTAGGGGGGGACAGGGGTATTCCAATCAGCCCCAGCATTTT
NA TRBJ2-1 TRBV29-1 NA CSVYSTGTGYNEQFF TGCAGCGTCTACAGTACCGGGACTGGATACAATGAGCAGTTCTTC
NA TRBJ2-2 TRBV5-4 few CASSRDPGTQETGELFF TGTGCCAGCAGCAGGGACCCCGGGACTCAAGAGACCGGGGAGCTGTTTTTT
TRBD2 TRBJ2-7 TRBV2 NA CASSVLAGEVGEQYF TGTGCCAGCAGTGTACTAGCGGGAGAGGTGGGAGAGCAGTACTTC
NA TRBJ2-4 TRBV6-5 NA CASSFGGLAKNIQYF TGTGCCAGCAGTTTTGGCGGATTAGCCAAAAACATTCAGTACTTC
NA TRBJ2-1 TRBV7-2 NA CASTQRGTLSEQFF TGTGCCAGCACGCAACGTGGGACTTTGAGTGAGCAGTTCTTC
NA TRBJ2-7 TRBV5-6 NA CASSLAQAFYEQYF TGTGCCAGCAGCCTAGCGCAGGCATTCTACGAGCAGTACTTC
TRBD2 TRBJ2-1 TRBV7-8 NA CASQLRTSGRGEQFF TGTGCCAGCCAACTGAGGACTAGCGGGAGAGGTGAGCAGTTCTTC
NA TRBJ1-5 TRBV7-9 NA CASSLTDSNQPQHF TGTGCCAGCAGCCTGACAGATAGCAATCAGCCCCAGCATTTT
TRBD1 TRBJ2-2 TRBV11-3 NA CASRDRNTGELFF TGTGCCAGCCGGGACAGAAACACCGGGGAGCTGTTTTTT
TRBD1 TRBJ1-2 TRBV9 NA CASSRTRQGDYGYTF TGTGCCAGCAGCCGCACGAGACAGGGTGACTATGGCTACACCTTC
TRBD1 TRBJ2-6 TRBV5-4 NA CASSLGQGAAGANGLTF TGTGCCAGCAGTTTAGGACAGGGGGCGGCTGGGGCCAACGGCCTGACTTTC
NA TRBJ2-7 TRBV5-4 NA CASSPGGGSITYEQYF TGTGCCAGCAGCCCCGGGGGCGGGAGCATCACCTACGAGCAGTACTTC
TRBD2 TRBJ2-1 TRBV28 NA CASRPGLAGEGQFF TGTGCCAGTCGTCCGGGACTAGCGGGAGAAGGGCAGTTCTTC
NA TRBJ2-5 TRBV11-2 NA CASSPQGWGETQYF TGTGCCAGCAGCCCCCAGGGGTGGGGAGAGACCCAGTACTTC
TRBD2 TRBJ2-5 TRBV30 few CAWQPGLAGESETQYF TGTGCCTGGCAGCCGGGACTAGCGGGAGAATCGGAGACCCAGTACTTC
NA TRBJ1-1 TRBV6-5 NA CATGRGAQKVTEAFF TGTGCCACCGGGAGGGGGGCGCAAAAGGTGACTGAAGCTTTCTTT
NA TRBJ2-5 TRBV14 NA CASSQNGGETQYF TGTGCCAGCAGCCAAAACGGGGGAGAGACCCAGTACTTC
TRBD1 TRBJ2-7 TRBV7-2 NA CASSPPDRGIHEQYF TGTGCCAGCAGCCCCCCGGACAGGGGGATCCACGAGCAGTACTTC
TRBD1 TRBJ1-1 TRBV5-1 NA CASSTGQGSGTEAFF TGCGCCAGCAGCACCGGACAGGGGAGCGGCACTGAAGCTTTCTTT
NA TRBJ2-7 TRBV6-1 NA CASSSDRDNSYEQYF TGTGCCAGCAGTTCCGACCGGGACAACTCCTACGAGCAGTACTTC
TRBD2 TRBJ2-3 TRBV9 NA CASSPGTSGPSTDTQYF TGTGCCAGCAGCCCCGGGACTAGCGGGCCTAGCACAGATACGCAGTATTTT
TRBD2 TRBJ2-3 TRBV19 NA CASSYLAGAGDTQYF TGTGCCAGTAGTTACCTAGCGGGAGCAGGGGATACGCAGTATTTT
TRBD1 TRBJ2-3 TRBV15 once CATSFRTGTDTQYF TGTGCCACCAGCTTCCGGACAGGAACAGATACGCAGTATTTT
NA TRBJ1-4 TRBV21-1 NA CASSKDIGDREKLFF TGTGCCAGCAGCAAAGACATCGGGGACAGGGAAAAACTGTTTTTT
TRBD2 TRBJ2-3 TRBV5-1 NA CASSWRGLTTDTQYF TGCGCCAGCAGCTGGCGGGGACTAACGACAGATACGCAGTATTTT
TRBD1 TRBJ2-2 TRBV5-5 NA CASRTRDSLIDGGELFF TGTGCCAGCAGAACCCGGGACAGCCTTATAGACGGCGGGGAGCTGTTTTTT
TRBD1 TRBJ2-5 TRBV7-2 NA CASSLWTGAGRVTQYF TGTGCCAGCAGCTTGTGGACAGGGGCGGGGAGGGTGACCCAGTACTTC
TRBD2 TRBJ2-2 TRBV6-1 NA CASSTSGTTGELFF TGTGCCAGCAGTACTAGCGGGACCACCGGGGAGCTGTTTTTT
NA TRBJ2-5 TRBV18 NA CASSPPSGEETQYF TGTGCCAGCTCACCACCGTCAGGGGAAGAGACCCAGTACTTC
NA TRBJ1-1 TRBV5-5 NA CASSLAGRTANTEAFF TGTGCCAGCAGCTTGGCGGGTAGGACAGCGAACACTGAAGCTTTCTTT
NA TRBJ2-1 TRBV11-3 once CASSLDASSEQFF TGTGCCAGCAGCTTAGATGCAAGTAGTGAGCAGTTCTTC
NA TRBJ1-3 TRBV5-1 NA CASSSQGGSGNTIYF TGCGCCAGCAGCTCGCAAGGAGGCTCTGGAAACACCATATATTTT
TRBD2 TRBJ2-3 TRBV2 NA CASSLAGTDTQYF TGTGCCAGCAGTCTAGCGGGAACAGATACGCAGTATTTT
TRBD1 TRBJ1-3 TRBV19 NA CASSTGQGRSGNTIYF TGTGCCAGTAGTACGGGACAGGGAAGGTCTGGAAACACCATATATTTT
NA TRBJ1-6 TRBV6-6 NA CASSFDKRVYNSPLHF TGTGCCAGCAGCTTCGATAAGAGGGTGTATAATTCACCCCTCCACTTT
NA TRBJ2-7 TRBV6-1 once CASSELAYEQYF TGTGCCAGCAGTGAACTAGCCTACGAGCAGTACTTC
TRBD2 TRBJ2-7 TRBV5-1 NA CASGREWSYEQYF TGCGCCAGCGGGCGGGAGTGGTCCTACGAGCAGTACTTC
TRBD1 TRBJ1-6 TRBV27 NA CASSLAGQGAFNSPLHF TGTGCCAGCAGTTTAGCGGGACAGGGGGCGTTCAATTCACCCCTCCACTTT
NA TRBJ2-3 TRBV11-2 few CASSLDSIVGADTQYF TGTGCCAGCAGCTTAGATTCAATAGTCGGGGCAGATACGCAGTATTTT
TRBD2 TRBJ2-2 TRBV10-3 NA CAISVRTSGKGGTGELFF TGTGCCATCAGTGTAAGGACTAGCGGGAAAGGTGGCACCGGGGAGCTGTTTTTT
NA TRBJ1-1 TRBV30 NA CAWGGFKEEAFF TGTGCCTGGGGCGGGTTTAAGGAGGAAGCTTTCTTT
NA TRBJ1-1 TRBV6-5 NA CASSRGTEAFF TGTGCCAGCAGCCGGGGCACTGAAGCTTTCTTT
NA TRBJ2-2 TRBV27 few CASTGSITGELFF TGTGCCAGCACCGGGTCTATCACCGGGGAGCTGTTTTTT